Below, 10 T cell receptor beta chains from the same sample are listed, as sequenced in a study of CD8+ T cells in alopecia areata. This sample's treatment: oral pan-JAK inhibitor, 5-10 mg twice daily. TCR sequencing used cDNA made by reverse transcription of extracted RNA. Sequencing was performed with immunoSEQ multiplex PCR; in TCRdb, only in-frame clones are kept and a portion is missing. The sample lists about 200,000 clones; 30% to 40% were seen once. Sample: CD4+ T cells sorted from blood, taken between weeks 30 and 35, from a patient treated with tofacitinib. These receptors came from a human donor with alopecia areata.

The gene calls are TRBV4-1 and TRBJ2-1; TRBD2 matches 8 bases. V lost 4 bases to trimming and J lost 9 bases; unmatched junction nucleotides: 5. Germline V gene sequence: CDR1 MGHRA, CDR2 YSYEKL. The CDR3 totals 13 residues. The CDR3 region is CASSPGRAGEQFF. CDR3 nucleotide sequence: TGCGCCAGCAGCCCCGGGAGGGCGGGTGAGCAGTTCTTC.

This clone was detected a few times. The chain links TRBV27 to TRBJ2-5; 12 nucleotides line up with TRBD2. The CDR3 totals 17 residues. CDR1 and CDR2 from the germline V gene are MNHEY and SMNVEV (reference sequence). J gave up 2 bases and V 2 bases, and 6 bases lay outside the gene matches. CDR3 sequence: CASSLGGLAGGQETQYF. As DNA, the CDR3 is TGTGCCAGCAGTTTAGGAGGGCTAGCGGGAGGGCAAGAGACCCAGTACTTC.

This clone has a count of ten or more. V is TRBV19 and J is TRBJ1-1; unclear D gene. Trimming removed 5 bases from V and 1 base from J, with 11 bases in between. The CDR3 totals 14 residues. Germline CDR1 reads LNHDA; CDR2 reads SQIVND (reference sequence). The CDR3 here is CASSVGVANTEAFF. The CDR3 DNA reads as TGTGCCAGTAGTGTCGGAGTCGCGAACACTGAAGCTTTCTTT.

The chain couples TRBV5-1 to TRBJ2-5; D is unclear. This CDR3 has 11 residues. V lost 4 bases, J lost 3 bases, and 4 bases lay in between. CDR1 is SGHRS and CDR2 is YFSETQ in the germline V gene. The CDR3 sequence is CASSIEETQYF. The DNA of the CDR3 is TGCGCCAGCAGCATTGAAGAGACCCAGTACTTC.

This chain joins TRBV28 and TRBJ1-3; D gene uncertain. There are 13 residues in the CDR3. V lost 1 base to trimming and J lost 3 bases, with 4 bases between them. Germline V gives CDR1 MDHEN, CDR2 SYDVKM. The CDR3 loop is CASSLFFGNTIYF. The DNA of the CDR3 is TGTGCCAGCAGTTTATTTTTTGGAAACACCATATATTTT.

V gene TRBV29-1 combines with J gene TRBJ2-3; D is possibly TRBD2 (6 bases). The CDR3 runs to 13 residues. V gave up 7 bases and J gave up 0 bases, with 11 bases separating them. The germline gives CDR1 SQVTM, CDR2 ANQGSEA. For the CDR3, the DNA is TGCAGCGGGCGGGGCCGGAGCACAGATACGCAGTATTTT. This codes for CSGRGRSTDTQYF.

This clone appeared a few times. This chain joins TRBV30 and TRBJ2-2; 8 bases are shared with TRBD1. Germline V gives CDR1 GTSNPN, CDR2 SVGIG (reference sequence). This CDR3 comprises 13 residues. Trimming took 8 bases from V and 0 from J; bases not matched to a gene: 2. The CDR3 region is CARQGPNTGELFF. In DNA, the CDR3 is TGTGCCCGACAGGGGCCGAACACCGGGGAGCTGTTTTTT.

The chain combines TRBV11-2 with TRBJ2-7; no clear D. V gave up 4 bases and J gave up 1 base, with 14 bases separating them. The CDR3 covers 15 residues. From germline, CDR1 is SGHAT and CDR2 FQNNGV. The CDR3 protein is CASSSRSWGSYEQYF. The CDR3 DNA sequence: TGTGCCAGCAGCTCCCGCTCCTGGGGTTCCTACGAGCAGTACTTC.

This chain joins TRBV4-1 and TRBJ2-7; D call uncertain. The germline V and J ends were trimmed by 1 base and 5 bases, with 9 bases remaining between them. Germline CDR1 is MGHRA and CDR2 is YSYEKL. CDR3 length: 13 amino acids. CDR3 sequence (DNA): TGCGCCAGCAGCCAAGGTCTATCGGACGAGCAGTACTTC. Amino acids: CASSQGLSDEQYF.

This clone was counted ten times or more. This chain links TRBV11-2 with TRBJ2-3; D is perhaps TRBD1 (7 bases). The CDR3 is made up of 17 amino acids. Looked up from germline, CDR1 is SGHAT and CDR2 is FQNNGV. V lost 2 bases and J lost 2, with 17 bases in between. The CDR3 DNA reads TGTGCCAGCAGCTTAACGAGGAGGGGGCCAGACACAGATACGCAGTATTTT. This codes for CASSLTRRGPDTDTQYF.